Listed below are T cell receptor beta chains from one sample, sequenced in a study of shared clonotypes between healthy human individuals. Data came from immunoSEQ multiplex PCR; TCRdb stores just in-frame clones and leaves some out. Here the sample spans about 680,000 clones, about 91% being singletons. Source material: naive CD8+ T cells sorted from blood. The origin of the receptors is a man younger than 40 in good health. Both conserved end residues are part of each CDR3. Fields, in order: CDR3 length, clone size, D gene, V gene, J gene, CDR3 DNA, CDR3 protein. A D gene is named only where the DNA matches it firmly. A clone size is listed for some rows: how often the clone was seen (once, few, many), or a class if it is expanded.

len: 14
abundance: NA
d_gene: NA
v_gene: TRBV27
j_gene: TRBJ1-1
CDR3nt: TGTGCCAGCAGTTCCCGCAGCCAGGGAACTGAAGCTTTCTTT
CDR3aa: CASSSRSQGTEAFF

len: 16
abundance: NA
d_gene: NA
v_gene: TRBV7-9
j_gene: TRBJ1-1
CDR3nt: TGTGCCAGCAGCTTAGCGAGGAATACGCGGGGCACTGAAGCTTTCTTT
CDR3aa: CASSLARNTRGTEAFF

len: 17
abundance: NA
d_gene: NA
v_gene: TRBV19
j_gene: TRBJ2-7
CDR3nt: TGTGCCAGTAGTATAGCTGGAGGGGATCTAATCTCCTACGAGCAGTACTTC
CDR3aa: CASSIAGGDLISYEQYF

len: 14
abundance: NA
d_gene: TRBD1
v_gene: TRBV19
j_gene: TRBJ1-2
CDR3nt: TGTGCCCCGATCAGGGGACAGGGGGTTAAAGGCTACACCTTC
CDR3aa: CAPIRGQGVKGYTF

len: 15
abundance: NA
d_gene: TRBD1
v_gene: TRBV28
j_gene: TRBJ1-5
CDR3nt: TGTGCCAGTCAGGGGGCGCGGAGTAAAGATCAGCCCCAGCATTTT
CDR3aa: CASQGARSKDQPQHF

len: 15
abundance: NA
d_gene: TRBD1
v_gene: TRBV28
j_gene: TRBJ2-7
CDR3nt: TGTGCCAGCAGTTTTAGGGGACAGACCTCCTACGAGCAGTACTTC
CDR3aa: CASSFRGQTSYEQYF

len: 14
abundance: NA
d_gene: TRBD1
v_gene: TRBV28
j_gene: TRBJ2-5
CDR3nt: TGTGCCAGCAGTTTCATTCAGGGGGCAGAGACCCAGTACTTC
CDR3aa: CASSFIQGAETQYF

len: 13
abundance: NA
d_gene: NA
v_gene: TRBV30
j_gene: TRBJ2-2
CDR3nt: TGTGCCTGGAGTGACAGGGTCACCGGGGAGCTGTTTTTT
CDR3aa: CAWSDRVTGELFF

len: 13
abundance: NA
d_gene: NA
v_gene: TRBV11-2
j_gene: TRBJ2-1
CDR3nt: TGTGCCAGCAGCTTTTTAGGGACTGATGAGCAGTTCTTC
CDR3aa: CASSFLGTDEQFF

len: 16
abundance: NA
d_gene: NA
v_gene: TRBV7-2
j_gene: TRBJ1-1
CDR3nt: TGTGCCAGCAGCTATAGCTTAGCGACGGTCGCCTCTGAAGCTTTCTTT
CDR3aa: CASSYSLATVASEAFF

len: 14
abundance: NA
d_gene: TRBD1
v_gene: TRBV9
j_gene: TRBJ2-2
CDR3nt: TGTGCCAGCAGCGCACAGGGGGCAGTCGGGGAGCTGTTTTTT
CDR3aa: CASSAQGAVGELFF

len: 18
abundance: NA
d_gene: NA
v_gene: TRBV4-3
j_gene: TRBJ1-4
CDR3nt: TGCGCCAGCAGCCAAGAACGGCTTGGACAGAGCCTTTTTGAAAAACTGTTTTTT
CDR3aa: CASSQERLGQSLFEKLFF

len: 12
abundance: once
d_gene: NA
v_gene: TRBV7-9
j_gene: TRBJ1-1
CDR3nt: TGTGCCAGCAGCTTGGGGCGGGGTGAAGCTTTCTTT
CDR3aa: CASSLGRGEAFF

len: 20
abundance: NA
d_gene: TRBD2
v_gene: TRBV28
j_gene: TRBJ2-6
CDR3nt: TGTGCCAGCAGTACCCGAAGGACTAGCGGGAGGCTCACTGGGGCCAACGTCCTGACTTTC
CDR3aa: CASSTRRTSGRLTGANVLTF

len: 13
abundance: NA
d_gene: TRBD2
v_gene: TRBV29-1
j_gene: TRBJ2-5
CDR3nt: TGCAGCGTTGAAACGGGGGGACAAGAGACCCAGTACTTC
CDR3aa: CSVETGGQETQYF

len: 13
abundance: NA
d_gene: TRBD1
v_gene: TRBV5-4
j_gene: TRBJ2-7
CDR3nt: TGTGCCAGCAGCTGGGGACAGGATGGCGAGCAGTACTTC
CDR3aa: CASSWGQDGEQYF

len: 17
abundance: NA
d_gene: NA
v_gene: TRBV7-9
j_gene: TRBJ2-5
CDR3nt: TGTGCCAGCAGCTCACTTGCCCCGCGGGGCGGCGGAGAGACCCAGTACTTC
CDR3aa: CASSSLAPRGGGETQYF